What follows are 17 T cell receptor beta chains derived from one specimen sequenced in a study of T cell responses to AZD1222 COVID-19 vaccine. Sequenced by immunoSEQ multiplex PCR; TCRdb stores in-frame clones only, minus some. Here the sample spans around 160,000 clones, approximately 90% being singletons. The material sequenced was peripheral blood, taken on day 0 of AZD1222 vaccination. These receptor sequences come from an adult in good health.

The chain employs TRBV10-3 and TRBJ2-3, with 13 bases matching TRBD2. The CDR3 contains 16 residues. Germline assignment: CDR1 ENHRY and CDR2 SYGVKD. V lost 8 bases, J lost 2 bases, and 7 bases stayed unmatched. In DNA form, the CDR3 reads TGTGCCATCGGGGGGACTAGCGGGATTCTCACAGATACGCAGTATTTT. Translated: CAIGGTSGILTDTQYF.

This chain uses TRBV24-1 with TRBJ2-1; 7 bases agree with TRBD2. CDR1 and CDR2 from the germline V gene are KGHDR and SFDVKD. There are 15 residues in the CDR3. J was trimmed by 4 bases and V by 5 bases; bases with no gene match: 7. Here the CDR3 reads CATSVSQRGYNEQFF. In nucleotides, the CDR3 is TGTGCCACCAGTGTCTCCCAGCGGGGTTACAATGAGCAGTTCTTC.

This clone came up once. V gene TRBV27 combines with J gene TRBJ2-1; 11 bases are a match to TRBD2. J lost 7 bases, V lost 2 bases, and 4 bases had no gene match. Looked up from germline, CDR1 is MNHEY and CDR2 is SMNVEV (reference sequence). CDR3 length: 15 residues. The CDR3 sequence: CASSLAGTSGNEQFF. Written as DNA, the CDR3 is TGTGCCAGCAGTTTAGCCGGGACTAGCGGTAATGAGCAGTTCTTC.

This chain connects TRBV19 to TRBJ1-4; no firm D call. CDR3 length: 14 amino acids. The germline V gene encodes CDR1 LNHDA and CDR2 SQIVND (reference sequence). The ends were cut back, 7 bases at V and 2 bases at J, with 11 bases in the middle. DNA for the CDR3: TGTGCCAGTACGGCATGGATGACTAATGAAAAACTGTTTTTT. This sequence encodes CASTAWMTNEKLFF.

This rearrangement joins TRBV7-9 to TRBJ2-7; 11 nucleotides agree with TRBD2. The V gene's germline CDR1 is SEHNR and CDR2 FQNEAQ (reference sequence). The V segment lost 3 bases and the J segment 3 bases; nucleotides outside the gene matches: 7. There are 16 residues in the CDR3. CDR3 sequence: CASSLRTGTSGYEQYF. DNA of the CDR3: TGTGCCAGCAGCTTGAGGACCGGGACTAGCGGCTACGAGCAGTACTTC. Looking up the rest from reference TRBV7-9 and TRBJ2-7 gives the full variable domain: DTGVSQNPRHKITKRGQNVTFRCDPISEHNRLYWYRQTLGQGPEFLTYFQNEAQLEKSRLLSDRFSAERPKGSFSTLEIQRTEQGDSAMYLCASSLRTGTSGYEQYFGPGTRLTVT.

V and J are TRBV9 and TRBJ2-3, with a weak D call TRBD2 (6 bases). The V end lost 3 bases, the J end lost 7 bases, and 21 bases lay between the germline ends. Germline CDR1 SGDLS, CDR2 YYNGEE. CDR3 length: 16 amino acids. Here the CDR3 reads CASSDPGTSASHTQYF. The CDR3 coding sequence is TGTGCCAGCAGCGACCCCGGGACTTCGGCTAGCCATACGCAGTATTTT.

The chain uses TRBV13 and TRBJ2-5, with 10 bases aligning to TRBD1. The CDR3 is made up of 14 amino acids. Germline V gene sequence: CDR1 PRHDT, CDR2 FYEKMQ (reference sequence). J lost 5 bases, V lost 7 bases, and 7 bases had no gene match. The CDR3 coding sequence is TGTGCCAGCACCGACAGGGGGCCGGCGGAGACCCAGTACTTC. Translating it yields CASTDRGPAETQYF.

This clone appeared once. The chain combines TRBV9 with TRBJ2-3, with 11 bases matching TRBD2. There are 16 residues in the CDR3. V trimming: 0 bases; J trimming: 6 bases; junction bases outside the gene matches: 6. Germline-derived CDR1 and CDR2 are SGDLS and YYNGEE. In DNA, the CDR3 is TGTGCCAGCAGCGTAGATAGCGGGGGGGCCGGTGATACGCAGTATTTT. Protein: CASSVDSGGAGDTQYF. Variable domain in full (rest from reference TRBV9 and TRBJ2-3): DSGVTQTPKHLITATGQRVTLRCSPRSGDLSVYWYQQSLDQGLQFLIQYYNGEERAKGNILERFSAQQFPDLHSELNLSSLELGDSALYFCASSVDSGGAGDTQYFGPGTRLTVL.

The chain links TRBV5-6 to TRBJ2-5; D may match TRBD1 or TRBD2 (5 bases each). V was cut by 0 bases and J by 3 bases, with 18 bases left in between. CDR1 and CDR2 (germline): SGHDT, YYEEEE. This CDR3 has 17 amino acids. The CDR3 DNA sequence: TGTGCCAGCAGCTTGGTCGGAACTGAGGTGGGGGAAGAGACCCAGTACTTC. It codes for CASSLVGTEVGEETQYF.

This clone appeared once. The V gene is TRBV13, the J gene TRBJ1-6; 8 nucleotides agree with TRBD1. The germline gives CDR1 PRHDT, CDR2 FYEKMQ (reference sequence). With V trimmed by 4 bases and J by 8 bases, 4 bases remained unmatched. There are 14 residues in the CDR3. The CDR3 DNA reads TGTGCCAGCAGCTCCGGGACAGGACATTCACCCCTCCACTTT. Amino acid sequence: CASSSGTGHSPLHF.

The rearrangement joins TRBV12-3 or TRBV12-4 to TRBJ1-2; D uncertain. This CDR3 region has 12 residues. V lost 3 bases, J lost 8 bases, and 10 bases lay in between. CDR3 protein: CASSFRVVGYTF. CDR3 in DNA: TGTGCCAGCAGTTTCCGGGTGGTGGGCTACACCTTC.

The chain employs TRBV5-6 and TRBJ2-1, with a tentative D call TRBD2 (6 bases). This CDR3 is 14 amino acids long. The germline V gene has CDR1 SGHDT and CDR2 YYEEEE. V lost 2 bases, J lost 1 base, and 7 bases lay in between. This CDR3 is CASSLGTSYNEQFF. The CDR3 nucleotides read TGTGCCAGCAGCTTAGGGACTTCCTACAATGAGCAGTTCTTC.

The chain links TRBV19 to TRBJ2-7; possible D gene TRBD1, 5 bases. The V and J ends lost 3 bases and 6 bases respectively, with 12 bases between them. The CDR3 runs to 13 residues. The germline V gene encodes CDR1 LNHDA and CDR2 SQIVND (reference sequence). The CDR3 DNA follows: TGTGCCAGTAGTATGCGCAGGGCTACCGAGCAGTACTTC. Translated: CASSMRRATEQYF. The complete variable domain, with remaining parts taken from reference TRBV19 and TRBJ2-7, reads DGGITQSPKYLFRKEGQNVTLSCEQNLNHDAMYWYRQDPGQGLRLIYYSQIVNDFQKGDIAEGYSVSREKKESFPLTVTSAQKNPTAFYLCASSMRRATEQYFGPGTRLTVT.

The CDR3 loop reads CATLPAGGYNEQFF. The CDR3 region has the DNA TGTGCCACCCTACCAGCGGGAGGGTACAATGAGCAGTTCTTC. V and J are TRBV19 and TRBJ2-1, with 10 bases identical to TRBD2. The CDR3 is made up of 14 amino acids. With 10 bases clipped from V and 4 bases from J, the junction kept 7 bases outside the gene matches. Germline V CDR1 and CDR2: LNHDA, SQIVND (reference sequence).

This sequence joins TRBV15 and TRBJ2-5, with 10 positions matching TRBD1. Losses at the gene ends were 0 bases for V and 5 bases for J; bases not matched to a gene: 9. Germline assignment: CDR1 LNHNV and CDR2 YYDKDF (reference sequence). The CDR3 sequence is 17 residues long. The CDR3 DNA reads as TGTGCCACCAGCAGAGAGGGGACAGGGGTTTTCGGGGAGACCCAGTACTTC. It yields the protein CATSREGTGVFGETQYF.

The chain employs TRBV28 and TRBJ1-4, with D possibly being TRBD1 (6 bases). This CDR3 has 15 amino acids. CDR1 and CDR2 from the germline V gene are MDHEN and SYDVKM. The V end lost 5 bases, the J end lost 4 bases, and 14 bases lay between the germline ends. The CDR3 DNA reads as TGTGCCAGCAGTGGTCGGGGGCGTGATAATGAAAAACTGTTTTTT. Translating gives CASSGRGRDNEKLFF.

The V call is TRBV25-1, the J call TRBJ2-5; 11 bases agree with TRBD1. There are 14 residues in the CDR3. V was pared by 8 bases and J by 4 bases, with 6 bases of the junction left unmatched. Looked up from germline, CDR1 is MGHDK and CDR2 is SYGVNS. The CDR3 bases are TGTGCCAGCGGATTGGGGACAGGGGGAGAGACCCAGTACTTC. Residues: CASGLGTGGETQYF.